This entry features one T cell receptor (beta chain) sequence. These data originate in a study of cytomegalovirus exposure and HLA in healthy donors. The assay was immunoSEQ multiplex PCR, and TCRdb's table has in-frame clones only and misses some. The sample includes about 98,000 clones, roughly 90% of them seen just once. Germline V gene lookup returns CDR1 SNHLY and CDR2 FYNNEI. The ends lost 8 bases at V and 0 bases at J; junction bases unmatched: 4. CDR3 length: 14 amino acids. The donors were in the approximately 120-subject validation cohort; that cohort was separate from the approximately 700-subject first cohort.

The TCR sequence derives from a man aged 18-30 years in good health and CMV-seropositive. This chain uses TRBV2 with TRBJ2-3, with TRBD2 matching over 8 bases. Sequencing input: PBMCs. The DNA for the CDR3 is TGTGCCAGCGCCTTAGCGGGGAGCACAGATACGCAGTATTTT. It specifies CASALAGSTDTQYF.